The 3 T cell receptor beta chains reported below all come from one sample, sequenced in a study of T cell responses to AZD1222 COVID-19 vaccine. The repertoire was sequenced with immunoSEQ multiplex PCR; TCRdb's copy has only in-frame clones and lacks some. The repertoire table contains about 140,000 clones. Sequencing was performed on peripheral blood. The receptors derive from an adult in good health.

The chain links TRBV5-6 to TRBJ2-5; TRBD1 is a possible D gene (6 bases). Trimming removed 4 bases from V and 1 base from J, with 11 bases in between. The CDR3 consists of 14 residues. Germline V gives CDR1 SGHDT, CDR2 YYEEEE. The CDR3 region has the DNA TGTGCCAGCAGCACGACAGGAACCCAAGAGACCCAGTACTTC. Translated: CASSTTGTQETQYF. Combining the CDR3 with reference TRBV5-6 and TRBJ2-5 gives the whole variable domain DAGVTQSPTHLIKTRGQQVTLRCSPKSGHDTVSWYQQALGQGPQFIFQYYEEEERQRGNFPDRFSGHQFPNYSSELNVNALLLGDSALYLCASSTTGTQETQYFGPGTRLLVL.

As to this clone: Different DNA sequences within this sample yield the same CDR3. The chain joins TRBV15 to TRBJ2-7, with D maybe TRBD1 (6 bases). V lost 0 bases to trimming and J lost 6 bases, with 9 bases between them. This CDR3 has 13 amino acids. CDR1 and CDR2 from the germline V gene are LNHNV and YYDKDF (reference sequence). CDR3 DNA: TGTGCCACCAGCAGAGATAGAGGGGGCGAGCAGTACTTC. Its protein product is CATSRDRGGEQYF.

The gene calls are TRBV9 and TRBJ2-1; 8 bases align to TRBD2. The CDR3 loop spans 15 amino acids. J was trimmed by 3 bases and V by 2 bases; bases with no gene match: 4. The germline V gene encodes CDR1 SGDLS and CDR2 YYNGEE. Here the CDR3 reads CASSVDSGVYNEQFF. CDR3 DNA: TGTGCCAGCAGCGTTGATAGCGGGGTCTACAATGAGCAGTTCTTC.